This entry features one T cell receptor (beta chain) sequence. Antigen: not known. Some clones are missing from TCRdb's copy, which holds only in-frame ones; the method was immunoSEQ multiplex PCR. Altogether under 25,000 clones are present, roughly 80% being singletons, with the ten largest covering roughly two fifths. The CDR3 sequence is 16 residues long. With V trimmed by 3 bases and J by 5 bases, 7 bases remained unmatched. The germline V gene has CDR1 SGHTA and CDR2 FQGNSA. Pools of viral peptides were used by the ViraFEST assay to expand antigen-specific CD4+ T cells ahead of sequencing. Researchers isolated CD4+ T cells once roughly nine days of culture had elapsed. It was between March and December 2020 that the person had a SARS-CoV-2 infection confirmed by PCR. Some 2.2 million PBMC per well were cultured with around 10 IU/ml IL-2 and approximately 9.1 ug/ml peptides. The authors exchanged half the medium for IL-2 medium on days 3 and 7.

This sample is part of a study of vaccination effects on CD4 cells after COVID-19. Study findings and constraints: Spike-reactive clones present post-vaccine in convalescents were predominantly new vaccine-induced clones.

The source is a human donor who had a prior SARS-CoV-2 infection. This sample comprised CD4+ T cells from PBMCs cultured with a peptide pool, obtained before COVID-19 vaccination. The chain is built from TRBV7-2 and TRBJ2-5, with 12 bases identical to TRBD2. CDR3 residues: CASSLLAGGPGETQYF. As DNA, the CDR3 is TGTGCCAGCAGCTTGCTAGCGGGAGGGCCCGGTGAGACCCAGTACTTC.